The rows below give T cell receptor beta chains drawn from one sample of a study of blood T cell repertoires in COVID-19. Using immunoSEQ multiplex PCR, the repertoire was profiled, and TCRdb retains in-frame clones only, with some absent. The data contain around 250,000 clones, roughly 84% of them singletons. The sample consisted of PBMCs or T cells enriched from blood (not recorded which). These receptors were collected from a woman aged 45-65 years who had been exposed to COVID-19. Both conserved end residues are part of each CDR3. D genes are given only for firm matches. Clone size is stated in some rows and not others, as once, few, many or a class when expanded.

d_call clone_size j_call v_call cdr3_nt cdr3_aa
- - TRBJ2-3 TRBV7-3 TGTGCCAGCAGCTTACTACAGGGAACAGATACGCAGTATTTT CASSLLQGTDTQYF
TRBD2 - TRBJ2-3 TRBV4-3 TGCGCCAGCAGCCAAGGGTTTCTAGCGGGGGGATGGAGCACAGATACGCAGTATTTT CASSQGFLAGGWSTDTQYF
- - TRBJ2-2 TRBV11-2 TGTGCCAGCAGCCCCGACAGGATGACGAACACCGGGGAGCTGTTTTTT CASSPDRMTNTGELFF
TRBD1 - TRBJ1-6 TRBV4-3 TGCGCCAGCAGCCAAGACCAGGGGGATACCCGTTCACCCCTCCACTTT CASSQDQGDTRSPLHF
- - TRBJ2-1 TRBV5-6 TGTGCCAGCAGGGGGCTAGAGTACAATGAGCAGTTCTTC CASRGLEYNEQFF
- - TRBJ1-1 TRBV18 TGTGCCAGCTCCCTAGGATCAGGGGCTACCACTGAAGCTTTCTTT CASSLGSGATTEAFF
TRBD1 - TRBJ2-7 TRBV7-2 TGTGCCAGCAGCTTCACAGGGGGCGTATACGAGCAGTACTTC CASSFTGGVYEQYF
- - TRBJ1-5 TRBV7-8 TGTGCCAGCGGGTACTCAGGCGGGCAGCCCCAGCATTTT CASGYSGGQPQHF
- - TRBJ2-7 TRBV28 TGTGCCAGCAGTTTAGACAGCGCCTACGAGCAGTACTTC CASSLDSAYEQYF
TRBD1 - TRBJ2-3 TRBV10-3 TGTGCCATCAGTGGGACAGGGATTACAGATACGCAGTATTTT CAISGTGITDTQYF
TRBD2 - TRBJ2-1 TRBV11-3 TGTGCCAGCAGCTTCCGAGGACTAGCGGGGAACAATGAGCAGTTCTTC CASSFRGLAGNNEQFF
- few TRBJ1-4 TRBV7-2 TGTGCCAGCAGCCCCGGGGGGCGCGAAAAACTGTTTTTT CASSPGGREKLFF
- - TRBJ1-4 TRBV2 TGTGCCAGCAGACTATCGGTAACTAATGAAAAACTGTTTTTT CASRLSVTNEKLFF
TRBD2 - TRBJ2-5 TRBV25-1 TGTGCCAGCAGTGAATTGAGCGGGGACCCGTGGCAAGAGACCCAGTACTTC CASSELSGDPWQETQYF
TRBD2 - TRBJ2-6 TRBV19 TGTGCCAGTATCAGTAAAGCGGGGGGCTCTGGGGCCAACGTCCTGACTTTC CASISKAGGSGANVLTF
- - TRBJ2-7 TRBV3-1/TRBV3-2 TGTGCCAGCAGTGGAACGGGGTACGAGCAGTACTTC CASSGTGYEQYF
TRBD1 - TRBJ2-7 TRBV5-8 TGTGCCAGCAGCAAAACCCGGGACAGGGCCTACGAGCAGTACTTC CASSKTRDRAYEQYF
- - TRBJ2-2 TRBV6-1 TGTGCCAGCAGTGAACCCGGGGACACCGGGGAGCTGTTTTTT CASSEPGDTGELFF
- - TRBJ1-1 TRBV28 TGTGCCAGCAGAACAGGGTCGTACACTGAAGCTTTCTTT CASRTGSYTEAFF
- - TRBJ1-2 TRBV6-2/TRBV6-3 TGTGCCAGCAGTTACCGGAAGCGCAGCCCGGGTGGGTATGGCTACACCTTC CASSYRKRSPGGYGYTF
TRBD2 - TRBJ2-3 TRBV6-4 TGTGCCAGCAGTGCCCTAGCGGGGACAGATACGCAGTATTTT CASSALAGTDTQYF
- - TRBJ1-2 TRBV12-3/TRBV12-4 TGTGCCAGCAGTTTATTCTCGGTATGGGGCTACACCTTC CASSLFSVWGYTF
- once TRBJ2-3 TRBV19 TGTGCCAGTAGTTCCTCGACATTCACTAGCACAGATACGCAGTATTTT CASSSSTFTSTDTQYF
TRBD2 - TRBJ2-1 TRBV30 TGTGCCTGGAGTGTACAACTAGCGGGAAACAATGAGCAGTTCTTC CAWSVQLAGNNEQFF
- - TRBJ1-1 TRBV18 TGTGCCAGCTCACAGGGGGGGGGCTTCAGCCAGAACACTGAAGCTTTCTTT CASSQGGGFSQNTEAFF
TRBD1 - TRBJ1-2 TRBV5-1 TGCGCCAGCAGGATTATTACCGGGACAGAGCACTATGGCTACACCTTC CASRIITGTEHYGYTF
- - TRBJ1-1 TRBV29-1 TGCAGCGTGGAGACGGTAGAAGCTTTCTTT CSVETVEAFF
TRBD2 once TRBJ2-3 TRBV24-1 TGTGCCACTCGGGAGGGGGATACGCAGTATTTT CATREGDTQYF
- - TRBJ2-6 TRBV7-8 TGTGCCAGCAGCCTAAACGTAATAGCGGCTTACTCTGGGGCCAACGTCCTGACTTTC CASSLNVIAAYSGANVLTF
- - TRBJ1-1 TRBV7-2 TGTGCCAGCAGCTTCCAGGGGATAAAGGCTGAAGCTTTCTTT CASSFQGIKAEAFF
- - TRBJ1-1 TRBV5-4 TGTGCCAGCAGCTTGGCTTACACTGAAGCTTTCTTT CASSLAYTEAFF
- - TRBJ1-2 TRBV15 TGTGCCACCAGCAGAGATTATTCCCATGGCAGGGACTATGGCTACACCTTC CATSRDYSHGRDYGYTF
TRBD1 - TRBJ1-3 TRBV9 TGTGCCAGCAGCGCACGCGACAGGGGGCGAGACACCATATATTTT CASSARDRGRDTIYF
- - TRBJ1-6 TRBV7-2 TGTGCCAGCAGCTTGACTGTGGGTAATTCACCCCTCCACTTT CASSLTVGNSPLHF
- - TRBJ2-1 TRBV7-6 TGTGCCAGCAGCTTACTAGCGTCCTCCTACAATGAGCAGTTCTTC CASSLLASSYNEQFF
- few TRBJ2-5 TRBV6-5 TGTGCCAGCAGGACTTTCGGGACACCTCAAGAGACCCAGTACTTC CASRTFGTPQETQYF
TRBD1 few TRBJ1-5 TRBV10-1 TGCGCCAGCCACCTCCCGGGACAGGGAATAGGGGGCAATCAGCCCCAGCATTTT CASHLPGQGIGGNQPQHF
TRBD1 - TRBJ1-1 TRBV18 TGTGCCAGCTCACCTCTCGGACAGGCAATAACCACTGAAGCTTTCTTT CASSPLGQAITTEAFF
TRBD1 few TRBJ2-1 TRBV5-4 TGTGCCAGCAGCATCGGACAGGACAATGAGCAGTTCTTC CASSIGQDNEQFF
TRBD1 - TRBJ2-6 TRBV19 TGTGCCACCAGGGGACAGGGGAACGCTGGGGCCAACGTCCTGACTTTC CATRGQGNAGANVLTF
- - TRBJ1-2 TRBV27 TGTGCCAGCAGTTTACAGGGGACCAACTATGGCTACACCTTC CASSLQGTNYGYTF
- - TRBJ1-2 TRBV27 TGTGCCAGCAGTCTCGACCGGGGCTATGGCTACACCTTC CASSLDRGYGYTF
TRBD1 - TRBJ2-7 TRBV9 TGTGCCAGCAGCGCACGGGGACAGACCTACGAGCAGTACTTC CASSARGQTYEQYF
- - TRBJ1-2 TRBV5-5 TGTGCCAGCACCGTAGTGGTCTATGGCTACACCTTC CASTVVVYGYTF
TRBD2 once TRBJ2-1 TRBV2 TGTGCCAGCAGGCCCGGACTAGCGGGTGCGGATGAGCAGTTCTTC CASRPGLAGADEQFF
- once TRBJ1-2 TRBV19 TGTGCCAGTAGTCTGGGACTGTACTCTGGCTACACCTTC CASSLGLYSGYTF
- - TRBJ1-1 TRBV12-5 TGTGCTAGTGGTCCTTTAAGGGCAGGGTCGGTCACTGAAGCTTTCTTT CASGPLRAGSVTEAFF
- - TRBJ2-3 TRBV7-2 TGTGCCAGCAGCCCCCCGACAGATACGCAGTATTTT CASSPPTDTQYF
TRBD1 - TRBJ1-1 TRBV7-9 TGTGCCAGCAGCCCGGACAGGATCCTGAACACTGAAGCTTTCTTT CASSPDRILNTEAFF
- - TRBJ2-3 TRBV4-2 TGTGCCAGCAGCCAACTCAGGGAAGGCACAGATACGCAGTATTTT CASSQLREGTDTQYF
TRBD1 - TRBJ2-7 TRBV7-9 TGTGCCAGCAGCTTAGGTGTTGGACAGGGCCTCTACGAGCAGTACTTC CASSLGVGQGLYEQYF
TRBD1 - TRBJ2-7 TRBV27 TGTGCCAGCAGCCGTATTGCCCGGGGACAGGGGAACGAGCAGTACTTC CASSRIARGQGNEQYF
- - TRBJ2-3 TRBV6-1 TGTGCCAGCAGTGAAGTAGAGGCTAGCAGGGATACGCAGTATTTT CASSEVEASRDTQYF
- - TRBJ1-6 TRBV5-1 TGCGCCAGCAGCTTCACCCAGGGAAATTCACCCCTCCACTTT CASSFTQGNSPLHF
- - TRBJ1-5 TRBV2 TGTGCCAGCAGTGAGATACAAAATCAGCCCCAGCATTTT CASSEIQNQPQHF
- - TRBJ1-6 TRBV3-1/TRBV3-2 TGTGCCAGCAGCCTCGGACGGCGGGCACCCCTCCACTTT CASSLGRRAPLHF
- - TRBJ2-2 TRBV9 TGTGCCAGCAGCGCCCCGGGTCTCACCGGGGAGCTGTTTTTT CASSAPGLTGELFF
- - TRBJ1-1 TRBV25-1 TGTGCCAGCAGTGAATGGAGCGATGAAGCTTTCTTT CASSEWSDEAFF
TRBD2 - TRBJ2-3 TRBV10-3 TGTGCCATCAAGTCTCTGCGCGGGGGGGTAGATACGCAGTATTTT CAIKSLRGGVDTQYF